The 2 T cell receptor beta chains below come from one sample, sequenced in a study of blood T cells in healthy people across ages. Then a second PCR, running about 6 to 11 cycles, was carried out with a sample-barcoded 5' primer and a J-beta primer mix. A single record per CDR3 protein comes from TCRdb applying MiXCR to the 5' RACE reads. The sample shows 650,000 to 1,000,000 distinct CDR3 sequences, about half of them seen only once. The sample was blood. The receptors here all came from a man of 80 years or more in good health.

This clonotype was counted only a few times. The chain couples TRBV5-6 to TRBJ2-7; no reliable D call. The V end was cut by 4 bases, the J end by 1 base, with 9 bases between. The CDR3 runs to 13 residues. Germline lookup yields CDR1 SGHDT and CDR2 YYEEEE. For the CDR3, the DNA is TGTGCCAGCAGCATGACGGCATCCTACGAGCAGTACTTC. Residues: CASSMTASYEQYF.

In nucleotides, the CDR3 is TGTGCCAGCAGCTCGGGACTAGCGGGATGGGAGGAGCAGTACTTC. This translates into CASSSGLAGWEEQYF. V is TRBV7-2 and J is TRBJ2-5; 13 positions match TRBD2. The J segment lost 11 bases and the V segment lost 4 bases, leaving 10 bases of the junction unmatched. There are 15 residues in the CDR3. CDR1 is SGHTA, CDR2 FQGNSA, per germline.